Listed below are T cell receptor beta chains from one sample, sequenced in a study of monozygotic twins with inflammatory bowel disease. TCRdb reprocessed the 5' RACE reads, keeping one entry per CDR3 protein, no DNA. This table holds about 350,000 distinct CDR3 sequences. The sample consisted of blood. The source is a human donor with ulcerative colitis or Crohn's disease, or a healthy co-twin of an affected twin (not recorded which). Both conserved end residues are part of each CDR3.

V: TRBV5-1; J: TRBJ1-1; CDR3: CASSPGGWIAEAFF
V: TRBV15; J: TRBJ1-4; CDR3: CATSRTGTGAEKLFF
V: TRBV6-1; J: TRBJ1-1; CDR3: CASSESLSLPEAFF
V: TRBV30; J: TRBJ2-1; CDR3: CAWSVLTSGTEQFF
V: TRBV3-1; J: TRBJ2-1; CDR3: CASTLGSNNEQFF
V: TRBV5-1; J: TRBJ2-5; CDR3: CASREQVTGEETQYF
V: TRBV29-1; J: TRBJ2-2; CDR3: CSVVGTGTGELFF
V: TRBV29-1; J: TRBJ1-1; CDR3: CSVTHGQEGTEAFF
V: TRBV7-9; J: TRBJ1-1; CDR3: CASSAGQGIKAFF
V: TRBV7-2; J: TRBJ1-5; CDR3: CASSRQGGFSNQPQHF
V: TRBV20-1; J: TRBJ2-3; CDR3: CSARRRGTDTQYF
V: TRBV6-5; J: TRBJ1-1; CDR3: CASSQNGEAFF
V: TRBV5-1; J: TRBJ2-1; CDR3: CASSLGGGSEQFF
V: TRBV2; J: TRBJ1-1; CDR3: CASSNLRVNTEAFF
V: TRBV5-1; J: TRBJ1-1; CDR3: CASNLADLNTEAFF
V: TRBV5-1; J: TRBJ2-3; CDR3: CASSSVGSADTQYF
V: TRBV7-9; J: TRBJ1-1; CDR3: CASSRAETEAFF
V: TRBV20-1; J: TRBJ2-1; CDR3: CSAEGGRSSYNEQFF
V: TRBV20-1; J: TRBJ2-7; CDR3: CSARGVGLAGTYEQYF
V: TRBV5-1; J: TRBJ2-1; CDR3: CASSSGQGNEQFF
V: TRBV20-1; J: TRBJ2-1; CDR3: CSSSIAGWNEQFF
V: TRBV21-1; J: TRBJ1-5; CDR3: CASSQRGDRPRKNYSNQPQHF
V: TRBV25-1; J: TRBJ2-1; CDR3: CASSGLLGTGRYNEQFF
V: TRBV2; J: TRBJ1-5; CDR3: CASSNSNQPQHF
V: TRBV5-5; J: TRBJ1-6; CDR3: CASSLVLGAPLHF
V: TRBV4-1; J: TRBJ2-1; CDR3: CASSQEGSGRARNEQFF
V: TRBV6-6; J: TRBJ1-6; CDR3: CASSYGAVNSPLHF
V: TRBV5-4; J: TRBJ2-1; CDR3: CASSLGPSGSSYNEQFF
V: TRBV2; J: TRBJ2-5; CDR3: CASSDLRTGGETQYF
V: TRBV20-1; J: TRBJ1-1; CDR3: CSALRGLAQNTEAFF
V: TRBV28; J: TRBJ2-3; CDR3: CASSLSGGTSTDTQYF
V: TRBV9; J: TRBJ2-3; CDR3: CASSRDPKDTQYF
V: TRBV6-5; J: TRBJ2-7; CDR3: CASSSPPTGDVYF
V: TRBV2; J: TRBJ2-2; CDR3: CASRTPGAGELFF
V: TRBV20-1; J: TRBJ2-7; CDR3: CSAKRQYVRDEQYF
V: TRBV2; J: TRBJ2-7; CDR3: CASSRDYTYEQYF
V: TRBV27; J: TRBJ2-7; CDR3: CASSFSGSPYEQYF